The 10 T cell receptor beta chains presented below share a single source sample, sequenced in a study of blood T cells in healthy people across ages. It was with a sample-barcoded 5' primer and a J-beta primer mix that a second PCR of about 6 to 11 cycles was run. TCRdb ran MiXCR on the 5' RACE reads and lists one entry per CDR3 protein. This sample has fewer than 950,000 distinct CDR3 sequences; under 40% occur once, and the top ten carry roughly 13%. Material: blood. The receptors were gathered from a man aged 18-30 years in good health.

The chain has TRBV5-1 and TRBJ1-1; the match to TRBD1 covers 11 bases. With V trimmed by 4 bases and J by 0 bases, 8 bases remained unmatched. CDR3 length: 17 residues. From germline, CDR1 is SGHRS and CDR2 YFSETQ. The CDR3 nucleotides read TGCGCCAGCAGCATGACCGGGACAGGGGGTATGAACACTGAAGCTTTCTTT. It specifies CASSMTGTGGMNTEAFF.

On this clonotype itself: A junction end diverges from the germline sequence, so it may reflect a read error. The chain uses TRBV9 and TRBJ2-5; no reliable D call. In germline, CDR1 is SGDLS, CDR2 YYNGEE. There are 14 residues in the CDR3. The CDR3 spells CAGSVDVVRETQYF. The CDR3 bases are TGTGCCGGCAGCGTAGATGTGGTACGGGAGACCCAGTACTTC. Complete variable domain (other parts from reference TRBV9 and TRBJ2-5): DSGVTQTPKHLITATGQRVTLRCSPRSGDLSVYWYQQSLDQGLQFLIQYYNGEERAKGNILERFSAQQFPDLHSELNLSSLELGDSALYFCAGSVDVVRETQYFGPGTRLLVL.

This clonotype has a handful of counts. The V gene is TRBV7-2, the J gene TRBJ1-5; D is unclear. V lost 3 bases, J lost 7 bases, and 10 bases lay in between. There are 13 residues in the CDR3. Germline V gene sequence: CDR1 SGHTA, CDR2 FQGNSA. The CDR3 loop reads CASSFYRGQPQHF. The DNA for the CDR3 is TGTGCCAGCAGCTTCTACAGAGGGCAGCCCCAGCATTTT.

This clonotype turned up a few times. The rearrangement uses TRBV28 and TRBJ2-4, with 10 bases lining up with TRBD1. V was pared by 7 bases and J by 8 bases, with 8 bases of the junction left unmatched. The CDR3 consists of 14 residues. Germline V gives CDR1 MDHEN, CDR2 SYDVKM. The CDR3 reads CASTQDRGRDIQYF. For the CDR3, the DNA is TGTGCCAGCACTCAAGACAGGGGGCGGGACATTCAGTACTTC.

This clonotype has more than one count but fewer than ten. The chain recombines TRBV20-1 with TRBJ1-1, with D tentatively TRBD1 (6 bases). Per the germline V gene, CDR1 is DFQATT and CDR2 is SNEGSKA (reference sequence). Trimming removed 1 base from V and 8 bases from J, with 20 bases in between. There are 15 residues in the CDR3. CDR3 amino acids: CSARAGAGGVEEAFF. The CDR3 DNA sequence: TGCAGTGCTAGAGCAGGGGCCGGGGGGGTTGAGGAAGCTTTCTTT.

The genes are TRBV15 and TRBJ2-7; 11 nucleotides line up with TRBD2. This CDR3 has 17 residues. Trimming cost V 8 bases and J 7 bases; bases outside gene matches: 19. Germline CDR1 is LNHNV and CDR2 is YYDKDF (reference sequence). The CDR3 loop reads CATATALAGASYNEQYF. The CDR3 DNA reads as TGTGCCACCGCGACCGCACTAGCGGGGGCCAGTTACAATGAGCAGTACTTC.

The chain has TRBV12-3 or TRBV12-4 and TRBJ2-5; 12 bases fit TRBD2. Trimming took 5 bases from V and 4 from J; bases not matched to a gene: 8. The CDR3 spans 16 residues. The CDR3 region has the DNA TGTGCCAGCAGTGACCCTAGCGGGGGGGCCCGAGAGACCCAGTACTTC. Translating it yields CASSDPSGGARETQYF.

This chain uses TRBV4-2 with TRBJ1-4; D gene unclear. The V gene lost 0 bases and the J gene lost 6 bases, with 14 bases spanning the gap. The CDR3 is 16 amino acids. The germline V gene encodes CDR1 LGHNA and CDR2 YNFKEQ. The CDR3 loop reads CASSQDPVAPHEKLFF. CDR3 bases: TGTGCCAGCAGCCAAGATCCGGTGGCTCCCCATGAAAAACTGTTTTTT.

Remarks on this clonotype: This likely comes from a read error, as the CDR3 has no conserved phenylalanine or tryptophan at its end. The DNA is left out, because the CDR3 cannot be placed on it with certainty; the CDR3 is given as TCRdb lists it. This chain connects TRBV12-3 or TRBV12-4 to TRBJ2-3; the table's D gene call, TRBD1, was not cross checked with the DNA. The CDR3 adds up to 15 amino acids, both ends counted. CDR3 sequence: CAGSAGTGFSDTQYS.

The chain is built from TRBV24-1 and TRBJ2-3, with 9 bases matching TRBD1. Germline assignment: CDR1 KGHDR and CDR2 SFDVKD. The V gene end was trimmed by 4 bases and the J gene end by 3 bases; junction bases not matched to a gene: 4. The CDR3 consists of 15 residues. CDR3 amino acids: CATSDNRGPTDTQYF. The DNA of the CDR3 is TGTGCCACCAGTGACAACAGGGGGCCGACAGATACGCAGTATTTT.